The 20 T cell receptor beta chains reported below all come from one sample, sequenced in a study of response to subunit inactivated influenza vaccine. TCRdb reprocessed the RT-PCR reads via MiXCR and lists one record per CDR3 protein. This table holds about 170,000 distinct CDR3 sequences, about 11% found once. The sample was CD8+ T cells sorted from PBMCs, taken less than 30 months after vaccination. The receptors shown here come from a man between 50 and 69 years old who received an inactivated influenza vaccine.

This clonotype was picked up many times. This chain's CDR3 is CASSLLLPRVTDTQYF. DNA for the CDR3: TGTGCCAGCAGCCTTCTTTTGCCAAGGGTCACAGATACGCAGTATTTT. This rearrangement joins TRBV27 to TRBJ2-3; D is unclear. The CDR3 runs 16 residues. The V and J ends lost 6 bases and 2 bases respectively, with 18 bases between them. Germline CDR1 is MNHEY and CDR2 is SMNVEV (reference sequence).

This clonotype appeared a few times. V gene TRBV28 combines with J gene TRBJ2-1; D uncertain. V was pared by 4 bases and J by 2 bases, with 6 bases between. This CDR3 has 13 residues. Germline-derived CDR1 and CDR2 are MDHEN and SYDVKM. CDR3 in amino acids: CASSSIPYNEQFF. The DNA for the CDR3 is TGTGCCAGCAGTTCCATTCCCTACAATGAGCAGTTCTTC.

This clonotype has more than one count but fewer than ten. The J gene is TRBJ2-7, the V gene TRBV6-2 or TRBV6-3; the D is unclear. The CDR3 runs to 13 residues. Germline V lookup: CDR1 MNHEY, CDR2 SVGEGT. The V end was cut by 2 bases, the J end by 3 bases, with 8 bases between. DNA of the CDR3: TGTGCCAGCAGTTACCCTACAAGCTACGAGCAGTACTTC. It yields the protein CASSYPTSYEQYF.

This clonotype was seen only a few times. Here the CDR3 DNA reads TGTGCCAGCAGCCTCGAAGGACAGGGGGCTAATGAAAAACTGTTTTTT. The encoded protein is CASSLEGQGANEKLFF. The chain carries TRBV9 and TRBJ1-4; 10 bases map to TRBD1. The V segment lost 4 bases and the J segment 3 bases; nucleotides outside the gene matches: 6. This CDR3 has 16 residues. In germline, CDR1 is SGDLS, CDR2 YYNGEE.

The J gene is TRBJ2-5, the V gene TRBV13; D is unresolved. In germline, CDR1 is PRHDT, CDR2 FYEKMQ (reference sequence). This CDR3 is 13 amino acids long. Trimming cost V 4 bases and J 6 bases, with 12 bases left between them. CDR3 region: CASSSLTVKTQYF. The CDR3 DNA follows: TGTGCCAGCAGCTCACTTACCGTCAAGACCCAGTACTTC.

V gene TRBV11-1 combines with J gene TRBJ2-1, with 9 bases that match TRBD2. The CDR3 is 15 amino acids. Germline V gene sequence: CDR1 SGHAT, CDR2 FQDESV (reference sequence). Losses at the gene ends were 1 base for V and 7 bases for J; bases not matched to a gene: 5. CDR3 in DNA: TGTGCCAGCAGCTTAGGACTAGCGGAGGTTAATGAGCAGTTCTTC. Translated, it gives CASSLGLAEVNEQFF.

This clonotype was counted a few times. The chain recombines TRBV7-6 with TRBJ1-1, with D perhaps TRBD1 (5 bases). The germline CDR1 and CDR2 sequences are SGHVS and FNYEAQ. The CDR3 consists of 17 residues. Trimming took off 1 base at V and 3 bases at J, with 18 bases between the two ends. The CDR3 sequence: CASSLGPRGLGDTEAFF. The DNA for the CDR3 is TGTGCCAGCAGCTTAGGCCCCCGGGGCCTCGGGGACACTGAAGCTTTCTTT.

This clonotype was counted between two and nine times. The chain is built from TRBV4-3 and TRBJ2-7; D is uncertain. This CDR3 has 13 amino acids. Germline CDR1 reads LGHNA; CDR2 reads YSLEER. Trimming removed 0 bases at V and 0 bases at J, with 3 bases between. The CDR3 DNA reads TGCGCCAGCAGCCAAGACATCTCCTACGAGCAGTACTTC. Protein product: CASSQDISYEQYF.

This clonotype was seen only a few times. This sequence joins TRBV7-9 and TRBJ2-1, with D hard to call. This CDR3 is built from 13 residues. The V gene lost 5 bases and the J gene lost 8 bases, with 13 bases spanning the gap. CDR1 and CDR2 from the germline V gene are SEHNR and FQNEAQ (reference sequence). In DNA form, the CDR3 reads TGTGCCAGCAGCACAACACTCTCCTATGAGCAGTTCTTC. It yields the protein CASSTTLSYEQFF. Combining the CDR3 with reference TRBV7-9 and TRBJ2-1 gives the whole variable domain DTGVSQNPRHKITKRGQNVTFRCDPISEHNRLYWYRQTLGQGPEFLTYFQNEAQLEKSRLLSDRFSAERPKGSFSTLEIQRTEQGDSAMYLCASSTTLSYEQFFGPGTRLTVL.

This clonotype has more than one count but fewer than ten. The chain employs TRBV4-3 and TRBJ2-3; no definite D call. The ends were cut back, 4 bases at V and 0 bases at J, with 11 bases in the middle. The CDR3 totals 15 residues. CDR1 and CDR2 (germline): LGHNA, YSLEER. The CDR3 here is CASSPADSSTDTQYF. CDR3 nucleotides: TGCGCCAGCAGCCCCGCGGATTCTAGCACAGATACGCAGTATTTT.

The V and J genes are TRBV2 and TRBJ2-1; D unresolved. The CDR3 totals 13 residues. Trimming stripped 6 bases from V and 2 bases from J, with 8 bases between. The germline V gene encodes CDR1 SNHLY and CDR2 FYNNEI. The CDR3, as DNA: TGTGCCAGCAGAACCCGGGCCTACAATGAGCAGTTCTTC. Its translation is CASRTRAYNEQFF.

A few counts support this clonotype. The chain joins TRBV9 to TRBJ2-7; 11 positions agree with TRBD2. Germline lookup yields CDR1 SGDLS and CDR2 YYNGEE. The ends lost 4 bases at V and 3 bases at J; junction bases unmatched: 6. The CDR3 covers 15 residues. CDR3 protein: CASSPQGTSGYEQYF. CDR3 DNA: TGTGCCAGCAGCCCCCAGGGGACTAGCGGCTACGAGCAGTACTTC. The complete variable domain, with remaining parts taken from reference TRBV9 and TRBJ2-7, reads DSGVTQTPKHLITATGQRVTLRCSPRSGDLSVYWYQQSLDQGLQFLIQYYNGEERAKGNILERFSAQQFPDLHSELNLSSLELGDSALYFCASSPQGTSGYEQYFGPGTRLTVT.

The chain recombines TRBV7-9 with TRBJ2-5, with D possibly TRBD2 on 6 matching bases. V gave up 5 bases and J gave up 2 bases, with 9 bases separating them. Germline CDR1 SEHNR, CDR2 FQNEAQ (reference sequence). The CDR3 is made up of 13 amino acids. The CDR3 sequence is CASSVGLQETQYF. In DNA, the CDR3 is TGTGCCAGCAGCGTGGGACTGCAAGAGACCCAGTACTTC.

The CDR3 DNA reads TGCGCCAGCAGTGAGCAGCGCAGCACAGATACGCAGTATTTT. This gives the protein CASSEQRSTDTQYF. This chain joins TRBV10-2 and TRBJ2-3; D gene unclear. CDR3 length equals 14 residues. From germline, CDR1 is WSHSY and CDR2 SAAADI. Trimming left V 2 bases short and J 0 bases short, with 6 bases between.

J is TRBJ2-1 and V is TRBV5-1; the D gene is possibly TRBD1 (6 bases). Germline assignment: CDR1 SGHRS and CDR2 YFSETQ. The CDR3 consists of 16 residues. V was shortened by 1 base and J by 5 bases, with 16 bases between the two germline ends. CDR3 in amino acids: CASSLFVQGSNNEQFF. CDR3 nucleotides: TGCGCCAGCAGCTTGTTCGTACAGGGTAGTAACAATGAGCAGTTCTTC.

The chain employs TRBV5-8 and TRBJ1-2, with unresolved D. Trimming took 2 bases from V and 3 from J, leaving 11 bases between them. Germline lookup yields CDR1 SGHTS and CDR2 YDEGEE. The CDR3 consists of 14 residues. CDR3 nucleotide sequence: TGTGCCAGCAGCTTCGACCGAAACCACTATGGCTACACCTTC. Residues: CASSFDRNHYGYTF.

This clonotype occurred many times. This chain connects TRBV20-1 to TRBJ2-1; D unclear. The CDR3 runs 10 residues. Germline-derived CDR1 and CDR2 are DFQATT and SNEGSKA (reference sequence). The V end lost 6 bases, the J end lost 5 bases, and 5 bases lay between the germline ends. The CDR3: CSASDNEQFF. Written as DNA, the CDR3 is TGCAGTGCATCGGACAATGAGCAGTTCTTC.

This clonotype was observed at least ten times. This sequence joins TRBV14 and TRBJ2-7, with a possible D match to TRBD2 (6 bases). V was pared by 2 bases and J by 2 bases, with 13 bases between. CDR3 length: 15 residues. Germline lookup yields CDR1 SGHDN and CDR2 FVKESK. The CDR3 nucleotides read TGTGCCAGCAGCCAAACTAGCTTTCGGGCCTACGAGCAGTACTTC. This translates into CASSQTSFRAYEQYF.

This clonotype was observed a few times. This chain connects TRBV19 to TRBJ2-1, with 7 bases lining up with TRBD2. J gave up 12 bases and V 6 bases, and 17 bases lay outside the gene matches. The CDR3 runs 15 residues. CDR1 LNHDA and CDR2 SQIVND come from the germline V gene (reference sequence). CDR3: CASRGSSGSLIGQFF. CDR3 coding DNA: TGTGCCAGTAGGGGCTCTAGCGGTAGCCTCATTGGGCAGTTCTTC.

This clonotype was seen more than once but under ten times. J is TRBJ2-6 and V is TRBV5-1; unclear D gene. V was clipped by 0 bases and J by 4 bases, with 14 bases between them. Germline V gene data show CDR1 as SGHRS and CDR2 as YFSETQ. This CDR3 has 17 residues. CDR3 bases: TGCGCCAGCAGCTTGGATAGTCCCATTCCGGGGGCCAACGTCCTGACTTTC. This gives the protein CASSLDSPIPGANVLTF.